The present entry profiles one T cell receptor beta chain with its context. Produced via immunoSEQ multiplex PCR; TCRdb's table is partial and in-frame only. The repertoire holds roughly 80,000 clones, with 65% to 85% as singletons. This sample stems from a study of blood T cell repertoires in COVID-19. Study-level background: PBMCs, B-cell-depleted T cells, or T cells provided the cDNA or gDNA that made up the material.

The sample was peripheral blood. The TCR comes from a woman aged 60-75 years with acute or convalescent COVID-19.

The CDR3 DNA is TGTGCCTGGAGTGTAGGAGGGAGGGAAACCGGGGAGCTGTTTTTT. The encoded protein is CAWSVGGRETGELFF. The rearrangement links TRBV30 to TRBJ2-2, with 7 bases fitting TRBD2. V was pared by 0 bases and J by 5 bases, with 6 bases of the junction left unmatched. CDR1 and CDR2 from the germline V gene are GTSNPN and SVGIG (reference sequence). The length of the CDR3 is 15 residues.